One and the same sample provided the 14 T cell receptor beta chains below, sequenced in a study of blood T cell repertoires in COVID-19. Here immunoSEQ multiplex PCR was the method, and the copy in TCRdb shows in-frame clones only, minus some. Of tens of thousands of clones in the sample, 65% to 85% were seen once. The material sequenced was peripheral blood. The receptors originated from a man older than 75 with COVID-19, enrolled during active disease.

CDR3 region: CAVTRGGDGYTF. The CDR3 DNA reads TGTGCCGTTACCCGGGGTGGTGATGGCTACACCTTC. V usage is TRBV19 and J usage is TRBJ1-2; D remains ambiguous. Germline loops: CDR1 LNHDA, CDR2 SQIVND (reference sequence). This CDR3 is built from 12 residues. Trimming removed 11 bases at V and 6 bases at J, with 16 bases between.

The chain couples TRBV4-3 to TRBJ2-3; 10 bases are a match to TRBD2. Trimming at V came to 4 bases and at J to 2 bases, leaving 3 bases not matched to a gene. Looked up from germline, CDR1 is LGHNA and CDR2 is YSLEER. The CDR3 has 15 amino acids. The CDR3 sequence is CASSLGLAATDTQYF. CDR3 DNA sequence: TGCGCCAGCAGCCTCGGACTAGCGGCCACAGATACGCAGTATTTT.

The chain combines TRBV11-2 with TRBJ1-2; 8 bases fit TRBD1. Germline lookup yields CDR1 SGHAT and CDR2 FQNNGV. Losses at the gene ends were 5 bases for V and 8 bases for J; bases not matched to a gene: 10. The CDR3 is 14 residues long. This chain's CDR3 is CASSLDRAIGGYTF. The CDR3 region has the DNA TGTGCCAGCAGCCTGGACAGGGCGATAGGAGGCTACACCTTC.

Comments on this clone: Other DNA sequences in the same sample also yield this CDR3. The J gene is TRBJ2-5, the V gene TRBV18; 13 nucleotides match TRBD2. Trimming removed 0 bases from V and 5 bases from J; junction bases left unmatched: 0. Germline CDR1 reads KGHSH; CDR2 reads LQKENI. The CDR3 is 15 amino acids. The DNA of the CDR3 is TGTGCCAGCTCACCACCGGGACTAGCGGGGGAGACCCAGTACTTC. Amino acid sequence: CASSPPGLAGETQYF.

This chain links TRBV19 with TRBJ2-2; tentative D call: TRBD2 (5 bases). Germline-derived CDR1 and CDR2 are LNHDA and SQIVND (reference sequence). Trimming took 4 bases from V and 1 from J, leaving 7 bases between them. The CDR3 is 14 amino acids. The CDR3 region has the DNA TGTGCCAGTAGTACAGGACTGAACACCGGGGAGCTGTTTTTT. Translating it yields CASSTGLNTGELFF.

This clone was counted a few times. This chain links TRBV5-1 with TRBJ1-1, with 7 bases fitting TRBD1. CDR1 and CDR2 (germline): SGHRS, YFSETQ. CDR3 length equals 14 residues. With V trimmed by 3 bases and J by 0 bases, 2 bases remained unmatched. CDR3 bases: TGCGCCAGCAGCTACGGGACAGTGAACACTGAAGCTTTCTTT. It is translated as CASSYGTVNTEAFF.

The CDR3 sequence: CASSVDTSDQPQHF. The DNA of the CDR3 is TGTGCCAGCAGCGTAGATACATCAGATCAGCCCCAGCATTTT. The V call is TRBV9, the J call TRBJ1-5; D uncertain. The CDR3 is 14 amino acids. Germline loops: CDR1 SGDLS, CDR2 YYNGEE. Trimming pared 0 bases from V and 5 bases from J, leaving 9 bases between.

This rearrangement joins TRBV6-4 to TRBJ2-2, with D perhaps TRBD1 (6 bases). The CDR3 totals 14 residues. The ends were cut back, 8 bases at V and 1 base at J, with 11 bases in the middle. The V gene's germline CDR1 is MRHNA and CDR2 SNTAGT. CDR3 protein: CASGLDRNTGELFF. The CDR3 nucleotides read TGTGCCAGCGGTTTGGACAGGAACACCGGGGAGCTGTTTTTT.

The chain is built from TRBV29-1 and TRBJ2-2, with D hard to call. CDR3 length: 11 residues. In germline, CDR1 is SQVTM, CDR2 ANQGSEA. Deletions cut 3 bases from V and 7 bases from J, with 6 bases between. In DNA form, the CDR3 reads TGCAGCGTTGATGCGGTCGGGGAGCTGTTTTTT. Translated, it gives CSVDAVGELFF.

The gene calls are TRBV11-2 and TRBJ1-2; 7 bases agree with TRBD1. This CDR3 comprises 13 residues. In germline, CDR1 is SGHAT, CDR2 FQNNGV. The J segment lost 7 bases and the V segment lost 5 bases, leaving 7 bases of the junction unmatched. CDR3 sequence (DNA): TGTGCCAGCAGCAAGGACAGGCTGGGTGGCTACACCTTC. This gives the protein CASSKDRLGGYTF.

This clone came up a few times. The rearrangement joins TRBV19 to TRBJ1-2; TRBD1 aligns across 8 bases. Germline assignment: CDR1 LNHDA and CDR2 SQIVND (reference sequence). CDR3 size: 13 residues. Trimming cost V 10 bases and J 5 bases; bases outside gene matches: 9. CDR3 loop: CATSQGARYGYTF. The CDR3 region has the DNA TGTGCCACGTCTCAGGGGGCCCGATATGGCTACACCTTC.

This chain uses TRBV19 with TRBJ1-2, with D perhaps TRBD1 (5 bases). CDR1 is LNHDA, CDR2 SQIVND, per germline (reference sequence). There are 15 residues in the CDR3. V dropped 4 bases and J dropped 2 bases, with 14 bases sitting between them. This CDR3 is CASSTTAVGNYGYTF. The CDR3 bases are TGTGCCAGTAGTACGACAGCAGTGGGGAACTATGGCTACACCTTC. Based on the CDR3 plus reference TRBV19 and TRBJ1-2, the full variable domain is DGGITQSPKYLFRKEGQNVTLSCEQNLNHDAMYWYRQDPGQGLRLIYYSQIVNDFQKGDIAEGYSVSREKKESFPLTVTSAQKNPTAFYLCASSTTAVGNYGYTFGSGTRLTVV.

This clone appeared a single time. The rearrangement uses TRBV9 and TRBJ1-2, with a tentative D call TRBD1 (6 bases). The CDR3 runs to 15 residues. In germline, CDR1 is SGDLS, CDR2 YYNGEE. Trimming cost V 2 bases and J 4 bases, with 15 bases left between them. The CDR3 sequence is CASSVGGAQGYGYTF. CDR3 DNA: TGTGCCAGCAGCGTGGGGGGGGCGCAAGGCTATGGCTACACCTTC.

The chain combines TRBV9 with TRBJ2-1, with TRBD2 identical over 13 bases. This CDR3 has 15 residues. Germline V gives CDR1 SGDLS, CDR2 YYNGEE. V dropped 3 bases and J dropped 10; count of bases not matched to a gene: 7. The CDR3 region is CASSERTSGGGEQFF. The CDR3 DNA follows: TGTGCCAGCAGCGAAAGGACTAGCGGGGGTGGGGAGCAGTTCTTC.